A selection of T cell receptor beta chains follows, all from one sample in a study of blood T cell repertoires in COVID-19. Profiled with immunoSEQ multiplex PCR; TCRdb holds only in-frame clones, not every one. The table lists fewer than 500,000 clones, 85% to 90% of them singletons. Sequences were obtained from PBMCs or T cells enriched from blood (not recorded which). These receptors all come from a man aged 25 to 40 who had recovered from COVID-19. Both conserved end residues are part of each CDR3. Fields, in order: V gene, J gene, D gene, clone size, CDR3 DNA, CDR3 protein. The D gene is left open where the match is weak. Clone size, where shown, is once, few, many, or a class for clones that have expanded.

>TRBV2|TRBJ2-3|TRBD2|.
TGTGCCAGCAGTGAAGCGCTTAGTAGCGGGACAGATACGCAGTATTTT
CASSEALSSGTDTQYF
>TRBV7-9|TRBJ2-3|.|.
TGTGCCAGCAGCTCGCTTAGGGGTGGAGATACGCAGTATTTT
CASSSLRGGDTQYF
>TRBV11-2|TRBJ2-7|TRBD2|few
TGTGCCAGCAGCTTAGTACTTCGTTTAAGCGGGACCTTCTACGAGCAGTACTTC
CASSLVLRLSGTFYEQYF
>TRBV5-1|TRBJ1-1|TRBD1|.
TGCGCCAGCAGCGCGACAGGGGCGACTGAAGCTTTCTTT
CASSATGATEAFF
>TRBV5-4|TRBJ1-3|.|.
TGTGCCAGCAGCTTGGGTTCCCCTTCTGGAAACACCATATATTTT
CASSLGSPSGNTIYF
>TRBV30|TRBJ1-1|.|.
TGTGCCTGGATGGGGCAGGGGAACACTGAAGCTTTCTTT
CAWMGQGNTEAFF
>TRBV6-5|TRBJ2-5|.|.
TGTGCCAGCAGATCCACTTTCACAGAAGAGACCCAGTACTTC
CASRSTFTEETQYF
>TRBV9|TRBJ2-5|TRBD2|.
TGTGCCAGCAGCCCCTGGGCGGCGGGAGAACAAGAGACCCAGTACTTC
CASSPWAAGEQETQYF
>TRBV6-5|TRBJ2-5|.|.
TGTGCCAGCGGCAGAGGACAGAACCAAGAGACCCAGTACTTC
CASGRGQNQETQYF
>TRBV5-1|TRBJ2-5|.|.
TGCGCCAGCAGCTTATTCCCCGACCAAGAGACCCAGTACTTC
CASSLFPDQETQYF
>TRBV5-6|TRBJ2-7|TRBD2|.
TGTGCCAGCAGCCGAGGGTGGCGGGGGACTAGCTCCTACGAGCAGTACTTC
CASSRGWRGTSSYEQYF
>TRBV28|TRBJ1-1|.|.
TGTGCCAGCACCCCTGGGGACACGAACACTGAAGCTTTCTTT
CASTPGDTNTEAFF
>TRBV5-4|TRBJ1-2|.|.
TGTGCCAGCAGTCATGGGACGGGAGAAGGATATGGCTACACCTTC
CASSHGTGEGYGYTF